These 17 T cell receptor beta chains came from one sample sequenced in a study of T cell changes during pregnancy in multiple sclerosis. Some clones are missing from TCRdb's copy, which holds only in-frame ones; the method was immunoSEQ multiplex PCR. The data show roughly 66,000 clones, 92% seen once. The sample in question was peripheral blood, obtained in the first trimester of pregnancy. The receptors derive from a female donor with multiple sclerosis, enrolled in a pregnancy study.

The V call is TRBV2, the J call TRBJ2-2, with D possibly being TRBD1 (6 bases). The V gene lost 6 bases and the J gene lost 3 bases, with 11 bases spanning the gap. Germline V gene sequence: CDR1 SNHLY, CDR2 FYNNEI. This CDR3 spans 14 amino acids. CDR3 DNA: TGTGCCAGCAGGCCACCAGGGGACACCGGGGAGCTGTTTTTT. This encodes CASRPPGDTGELFF.

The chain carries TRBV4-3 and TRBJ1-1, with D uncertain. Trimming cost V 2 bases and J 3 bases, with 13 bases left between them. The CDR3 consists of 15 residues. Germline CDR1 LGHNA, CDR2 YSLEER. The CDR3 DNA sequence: TGCGCCAGCAGCCAATCAAATCGAGCTGACACTGAAGCTTTCTTT. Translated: CASSQSNRADTEAFF.

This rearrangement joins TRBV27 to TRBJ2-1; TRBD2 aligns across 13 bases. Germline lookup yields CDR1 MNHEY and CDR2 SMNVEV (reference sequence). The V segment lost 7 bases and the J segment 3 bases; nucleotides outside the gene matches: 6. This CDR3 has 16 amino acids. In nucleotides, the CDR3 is TGTGCCAGCACGTGGACTAGCGGGAGCTTCTACAATGAGCAGTTCTTC. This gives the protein CASTWTSGSFYNEQFF.

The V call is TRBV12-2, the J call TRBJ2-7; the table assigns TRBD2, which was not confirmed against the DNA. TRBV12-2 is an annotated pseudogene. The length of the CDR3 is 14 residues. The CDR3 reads CASRPSGLSYEQYF. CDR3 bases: TGTGCAAGTCGCCCAAGCGGGCTCAGCTACGAGCAGTACTTC.

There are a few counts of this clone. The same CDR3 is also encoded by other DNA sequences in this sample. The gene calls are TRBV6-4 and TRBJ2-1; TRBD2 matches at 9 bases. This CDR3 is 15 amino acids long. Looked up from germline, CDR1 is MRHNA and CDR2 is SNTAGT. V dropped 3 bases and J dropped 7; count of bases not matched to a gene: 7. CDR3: CASSELAGGLNEQFF. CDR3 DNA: TGTGCCAGCAGTGAACTCGCGGGAGGGTTGAATGAGCAGTTCTTC.

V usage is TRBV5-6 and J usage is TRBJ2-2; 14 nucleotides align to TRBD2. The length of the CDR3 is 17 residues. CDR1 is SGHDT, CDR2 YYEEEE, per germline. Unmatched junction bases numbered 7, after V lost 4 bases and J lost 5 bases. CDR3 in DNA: TGTGCCAGCAGCACTGGGACTAGCGGGAGTCGGACCGGGGAGCTGTTTTTT. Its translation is CASSTGTSGSRTGELFF.

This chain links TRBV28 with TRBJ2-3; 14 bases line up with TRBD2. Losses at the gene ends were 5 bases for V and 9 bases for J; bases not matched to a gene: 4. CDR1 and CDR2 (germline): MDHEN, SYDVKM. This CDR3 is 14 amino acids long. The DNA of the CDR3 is TGTGCCAGCAGTCTCGGGACTAGCGGGAGAACGCAGTATTTT. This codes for CASSLGTSGRTQYF.

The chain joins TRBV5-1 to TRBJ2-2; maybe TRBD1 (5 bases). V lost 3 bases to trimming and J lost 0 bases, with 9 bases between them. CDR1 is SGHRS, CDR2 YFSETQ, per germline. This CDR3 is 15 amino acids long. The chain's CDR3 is CASSSSTANTGELFF. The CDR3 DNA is TGCGCCAGCAGCTCGTCGACAGCGAACACCGGGGAGCTGTTTTTT.

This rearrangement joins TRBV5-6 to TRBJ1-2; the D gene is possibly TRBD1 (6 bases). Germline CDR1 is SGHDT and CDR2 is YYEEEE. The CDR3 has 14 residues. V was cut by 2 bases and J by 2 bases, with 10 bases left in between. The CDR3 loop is CASSFSGQNYGYTF. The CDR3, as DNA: TGTGCCAGCAGCTTCTCGGGACAAAACTATGGCTACACCTTC.

CDR3 residues: CASSQDREGWGGEQFF. The CDR3 DNA sequence: TGCGCCAGCAGCCAAGATCGGGAGGGATGGGGGGGTGAGCAGTTCTTC. The gene calls are TRBV4-3 and TRBJ2-1, with 8 bases matching TRBD2. Germline V gene lookup returns CDR1 LGHNA and CDR2 YSLEER. J gave up 9 bases and V 0 bases, and 10 bases lay outside the gene matches. The CDR3 runs to 16 residues.

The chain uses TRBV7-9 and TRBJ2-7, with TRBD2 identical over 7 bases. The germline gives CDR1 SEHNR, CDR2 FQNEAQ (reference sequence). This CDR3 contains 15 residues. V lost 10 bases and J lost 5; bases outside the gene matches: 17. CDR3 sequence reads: CATIGARAGEDEQYF. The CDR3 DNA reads TGTGCCACCATAGGGGCTCGGGCGGGAGAGGACGAGCAGTACTTC.

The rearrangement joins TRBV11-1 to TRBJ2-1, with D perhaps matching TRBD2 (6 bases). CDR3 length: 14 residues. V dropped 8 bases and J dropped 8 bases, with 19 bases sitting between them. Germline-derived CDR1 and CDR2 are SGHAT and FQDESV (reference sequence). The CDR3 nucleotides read TGTGCCAGCTCGATGGTGGGACTCCCGTATGAGCAGTTCTTC. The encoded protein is CASSMVGLPYEQFF.

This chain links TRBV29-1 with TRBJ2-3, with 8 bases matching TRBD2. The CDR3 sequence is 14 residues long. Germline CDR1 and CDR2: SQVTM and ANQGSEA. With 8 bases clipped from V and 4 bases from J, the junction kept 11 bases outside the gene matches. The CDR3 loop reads CSTDGGRPPDTQYF. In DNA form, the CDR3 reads TGCAGCACCGACGGCGGGAGGCCCCCAGATACGCAGTATTTT.

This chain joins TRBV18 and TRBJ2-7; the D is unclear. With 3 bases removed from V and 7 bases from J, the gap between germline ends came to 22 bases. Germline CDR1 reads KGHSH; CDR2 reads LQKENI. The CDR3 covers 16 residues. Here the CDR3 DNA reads TGTGCCAGCTCACCGTCCTCCCCCCCGGGTTCGGAAGAGCAGTACTTC. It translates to CASSPSSPPGSEEQYF.

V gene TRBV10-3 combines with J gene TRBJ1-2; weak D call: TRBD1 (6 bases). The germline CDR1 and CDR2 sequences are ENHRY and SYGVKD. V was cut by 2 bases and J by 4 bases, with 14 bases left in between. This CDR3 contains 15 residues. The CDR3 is CAISEPGHIGYGYTF. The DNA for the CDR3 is TGTGCCATCAGTGAGCCGGGACATATAGGCTATGGCTACACCTTC.

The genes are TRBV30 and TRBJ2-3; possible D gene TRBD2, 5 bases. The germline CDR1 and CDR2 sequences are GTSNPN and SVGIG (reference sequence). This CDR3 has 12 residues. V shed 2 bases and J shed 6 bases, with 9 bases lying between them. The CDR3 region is CAWSNTGDTQYF. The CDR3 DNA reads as TGTGCCTGGAGTAATACGGGGGATACGCAGTATTTT.

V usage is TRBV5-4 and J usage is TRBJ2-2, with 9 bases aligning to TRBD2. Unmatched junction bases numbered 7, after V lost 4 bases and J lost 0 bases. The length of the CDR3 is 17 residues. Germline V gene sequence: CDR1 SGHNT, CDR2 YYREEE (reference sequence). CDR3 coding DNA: TGTGCCAGCAGCCGGACGAGCGGGAGGTCGAACACCGGGGAGCTGTTTTTT. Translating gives CASSRTSGRSNTGELFF.